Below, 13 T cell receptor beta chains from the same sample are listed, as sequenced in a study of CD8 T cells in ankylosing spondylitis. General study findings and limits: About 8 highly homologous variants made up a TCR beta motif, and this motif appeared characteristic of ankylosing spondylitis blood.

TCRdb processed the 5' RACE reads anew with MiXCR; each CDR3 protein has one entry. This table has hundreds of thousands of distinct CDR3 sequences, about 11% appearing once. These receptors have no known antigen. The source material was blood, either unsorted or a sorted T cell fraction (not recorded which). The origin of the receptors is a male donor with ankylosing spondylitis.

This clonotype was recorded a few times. CDR3: CSALSGSTDTQYF. The CDR3 DNA follows: TGCAGTGCTCTTAGCGGGAGCACAGATACGCAGTATTTT. The chain combines TRBV20-1 with TRBJ2-3; 7 nucleotides line up with TRBD2. The CDR3 contains 13 residues. Germline V gene sequence: CDR1 DFQATT, CDR2 SNEGSKA (reference sequence). V lost 5 bases and J lost 0; bases outside the gene matches: 2.

CDR3 region: CSARDANTEAFF. CDR3 nucleotide sequence: TGCAGTGCTAGAGATGCTAACACTGAAGCTTTCTTT. The chain couples TRBV20-1 to TRBJ1-1, with D hard to call. Trimming removed 0 bases at V and 2 bases at J, with 4 bases between. Germline assignment: CDR1 DFQATT and CDR2 SNEGSKA (reference sequence). CDR3 length equals 12 residues.

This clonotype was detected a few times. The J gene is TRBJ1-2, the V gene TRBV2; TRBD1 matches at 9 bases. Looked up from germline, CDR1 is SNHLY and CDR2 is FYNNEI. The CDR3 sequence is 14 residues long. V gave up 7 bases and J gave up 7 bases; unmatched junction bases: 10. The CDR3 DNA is TGTGCCAGCATTCAGAACAGGGGGCAAGGTGGCTACACCTTC. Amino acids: CASIQNRGQGGYTF.

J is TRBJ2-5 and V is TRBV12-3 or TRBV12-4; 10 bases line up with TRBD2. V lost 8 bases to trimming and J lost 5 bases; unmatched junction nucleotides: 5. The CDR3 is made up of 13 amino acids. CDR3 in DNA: TGTGCCAGCGCCCCTAGCGGGGGTGAGACCCAGTACTTC. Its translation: CASAPSGGETQYF.

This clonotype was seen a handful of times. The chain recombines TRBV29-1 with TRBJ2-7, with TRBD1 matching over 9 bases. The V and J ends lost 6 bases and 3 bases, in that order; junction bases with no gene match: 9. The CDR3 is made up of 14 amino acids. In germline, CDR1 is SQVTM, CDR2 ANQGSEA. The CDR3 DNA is TGCAGCGTGGGGAGACAGGGGGTAAACTACGAGCAGTACTTC. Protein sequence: CSVGRQGVNYEQYF.

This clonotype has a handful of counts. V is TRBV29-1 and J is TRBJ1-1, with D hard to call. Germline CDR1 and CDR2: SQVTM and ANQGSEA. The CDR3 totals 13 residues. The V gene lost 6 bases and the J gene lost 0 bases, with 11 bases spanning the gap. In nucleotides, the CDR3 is TGCAGCGTATTGGGGAACATGAACACTGAAGCTTTCTTT. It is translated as CSVLGNMNTEAFF.

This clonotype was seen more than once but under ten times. CDR3 bases: TGTGCCAGCAGTCCATCCGCCCGGGGACAGGGATATGTCAATGAGCAGTTCTTC. Residues: CASSPSARGQGYVNEQFF. V is TRBV28 and J is TRBJ2-1; 9 nucleotides line up with TRBD1. The CDR3 covers 18 residues. Germline assignment: CDR1 MDHEN and CDR2 SYDVKM. J lost 6 bases, V lost 5 bases, and 17 bases had no gene match.

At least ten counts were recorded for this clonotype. CDR3 DNA sequence: TGCAGCGTGGCCGAAACAGGGGGCTGGGAGCAGTACTTC. This gives the protein CSVAETGGWEQYF. V gene TRBV29-1 combines with J gene TRBJ2-7, with 9 bases identical to TRBD1. The V segment lost 6 bases and the J segment 7 bases; nucleotides outside the gene matches: 10. From germline, CDR1 is SQVTM and CDR2 ANQGSEA. The CDR3 loop spans 13 amino acids.

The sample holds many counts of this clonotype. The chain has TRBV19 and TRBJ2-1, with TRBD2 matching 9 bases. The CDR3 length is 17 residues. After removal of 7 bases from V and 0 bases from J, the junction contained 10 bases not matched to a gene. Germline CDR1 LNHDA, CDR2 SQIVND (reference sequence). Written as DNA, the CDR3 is TGTGCCAGTATGGGGGTTAGCGGGGGCGGCTCCTACAATGAGCAGTTCTTC. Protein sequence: CASMGVSGGGSYNEQFF.

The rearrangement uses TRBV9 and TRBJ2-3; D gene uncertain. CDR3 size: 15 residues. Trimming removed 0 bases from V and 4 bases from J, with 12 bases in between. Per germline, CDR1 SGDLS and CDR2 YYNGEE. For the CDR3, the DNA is TGTGCCAGCAGCGTAGAACCCCTAAGCGCAGATACGCAGTATTTT. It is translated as CASSVEPLSADTQYF.

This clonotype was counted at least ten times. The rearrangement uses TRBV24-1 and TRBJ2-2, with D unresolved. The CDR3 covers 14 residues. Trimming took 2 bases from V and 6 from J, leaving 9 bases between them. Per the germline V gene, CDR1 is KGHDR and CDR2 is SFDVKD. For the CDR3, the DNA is TGTGCCACCAGTGATTCGTCCCGGCCCGGGGAGCTGTTTTTT. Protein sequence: CATSDSSRPGELFF.

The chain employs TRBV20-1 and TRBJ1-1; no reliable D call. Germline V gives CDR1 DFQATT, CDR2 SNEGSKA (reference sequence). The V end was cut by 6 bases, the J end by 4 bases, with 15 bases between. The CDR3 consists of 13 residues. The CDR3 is CSAETPEGTEAFF. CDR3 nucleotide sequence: TGCAGTGCCGAAACACCCGAGGGCACTGAAGCTTTCTTT.

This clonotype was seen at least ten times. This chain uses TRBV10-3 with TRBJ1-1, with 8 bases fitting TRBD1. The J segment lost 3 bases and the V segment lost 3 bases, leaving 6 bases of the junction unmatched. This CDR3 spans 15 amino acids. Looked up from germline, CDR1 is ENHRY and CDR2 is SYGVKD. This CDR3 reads CAISEIGQGDTEAFF. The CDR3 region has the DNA TGTGCCATCAGTGAAATTGGACAGGGAGACACTGAAGCTTTCTTT.